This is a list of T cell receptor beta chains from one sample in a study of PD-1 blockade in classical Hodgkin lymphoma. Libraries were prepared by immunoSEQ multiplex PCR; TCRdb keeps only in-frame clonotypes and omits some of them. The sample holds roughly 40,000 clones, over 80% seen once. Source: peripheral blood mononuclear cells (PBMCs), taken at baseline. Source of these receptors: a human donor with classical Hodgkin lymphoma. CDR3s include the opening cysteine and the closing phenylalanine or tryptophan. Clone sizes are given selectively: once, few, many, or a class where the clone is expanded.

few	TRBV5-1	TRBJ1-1	CASSLLGFDTEAFF
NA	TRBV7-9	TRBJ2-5	CASSGGEGTQYF
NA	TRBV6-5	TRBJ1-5	CASSYSTAGNQPQHF
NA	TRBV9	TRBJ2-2	CASSVGAFTWELFF
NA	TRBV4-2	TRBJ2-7	CASSQDRLAGGTVSYEQYF
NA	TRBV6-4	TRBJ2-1	CASSDSASGWNEQFF
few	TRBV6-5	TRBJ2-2	CASSYGPGGTGELFF
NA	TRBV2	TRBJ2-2	CASNAGYRTGELFF
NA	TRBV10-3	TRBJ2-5	CAARDSQSGETQYF
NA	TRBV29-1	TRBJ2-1	CSVVGTQTYNEQFF
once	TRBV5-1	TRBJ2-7	CASSLSPSGVPPYEQYF
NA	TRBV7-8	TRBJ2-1	CASSPGWGQGNYNEQFF
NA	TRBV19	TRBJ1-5	CASVAGLYQPQHF
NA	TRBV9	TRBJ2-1	CASSYLPYNEQFF
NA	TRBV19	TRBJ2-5	CASGTTPRETQYF
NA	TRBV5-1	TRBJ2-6	CASSLDTVSGANVLTF
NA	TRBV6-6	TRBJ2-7	CASSPNRDAYEQYF
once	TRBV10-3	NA	CAISLAGGNSYEQYF
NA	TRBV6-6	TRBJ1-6	CASRTANSPLHF
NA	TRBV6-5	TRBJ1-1	CASSYRSEGDKAFF
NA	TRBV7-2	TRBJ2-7	CASSFQYEQYF
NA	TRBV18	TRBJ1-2	CASSPRGYYGYTF
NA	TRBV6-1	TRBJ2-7	CASCPRLAGDYEQYF
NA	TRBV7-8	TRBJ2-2	CASTRRPTGELFF
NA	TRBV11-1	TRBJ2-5	CASSLRAGGWVQETQYF
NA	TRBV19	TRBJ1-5	CASRSGQGVYQPQHF
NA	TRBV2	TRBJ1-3	CASSGQGAYSGNTIYF